Included here is one TCR beta chain sequence, with context. What it binds is not known. Produced via immunoSEQ multiplex PCR; TCRdb's table is partial and in-frame only. The sample consists of over 95,000 clones, 85% to 90% of them appearing once. The sample belongs to a study of T cell responses to AZD1222 COVID-19 vaccine. Study summary: Second-dose timings of about 4 or about 12 weeks were pooled.

This CDR3 spans 16 amino acids. V was clipped by 7 bases and J by 1 base; unmatched bases: 8. Germline V CDR1 and CDR2: SGHAT, FQDESV (reference sequence). Overall study findings and caveats: Baseline seropositivity occurred in only a handful of AZD1222 recipients. Reportedly, close to half of spike-specific TCRs are directed against unmutated variant regions.

This rearrangement joins TRBV11-1 to TRBJ1-4, with 8 bases that match TRBD1. The receptor was isolated from an adult in good health. The sequencing used peripheral blood, collected on day 0 of AZD1222 vaccination. This chain's CDR3 is CASTSDRERTNEKLFF. CDR3 coding DNA: TGTGCCAGCACGTCGGACAGGGAAAGAACTAATGAAAAACTGTTTTTT.